This T cell receptor (beta chain) was captured in a study of cytomegalovirus exposure and HLA in healthy donors. Trimming cost V 6 bases and J 2 bases, with 11 bases left between them. Germline CDR1 is MDHEN and CDR2 is SYDVKM. This CDR3 comprises 13 residues. Study results and caveats: Specific recognition of CMV antigens was confirmed in vitro for three chains (all CMV-associated).

Comments on this clone: Its antigen is still unknown.

Primers: 60 Vbeta forward and 13 Jbeta reverse. Clones were read by immunoSEQ multiplex PCR, and TCRdb kept only the in-frame ones, dropping some. The profile shows over 65,000 clones, about 68% of them singletons. The chain has TRBV28 and TRBJ2-7; D may be TRBD1 (5 bases). The origin of this receptor is a woman in her 30s in good health and CMV-seropositive. Sequenced input: PBMCs. CDR3 in amino acids: CASSRQYPYEQYF. The CDR3 DNA sequence: TGTGCCAGCAGCAGACAGTACCCCTACGAGCAGTACTTC. Together with reference TRBV28 and TRBJ2-7, the CDR3 gives the full variable domain: DVKVTQSSRYLVKRTGEKVFLECVQDMDHENMFWYRQDPGLGLRLIYFSYDVKMKEKGDIPEGYSVSREKKERFSLILESASTNQTSMYLCASSRQYPYEQYFGPGTRLTVT.